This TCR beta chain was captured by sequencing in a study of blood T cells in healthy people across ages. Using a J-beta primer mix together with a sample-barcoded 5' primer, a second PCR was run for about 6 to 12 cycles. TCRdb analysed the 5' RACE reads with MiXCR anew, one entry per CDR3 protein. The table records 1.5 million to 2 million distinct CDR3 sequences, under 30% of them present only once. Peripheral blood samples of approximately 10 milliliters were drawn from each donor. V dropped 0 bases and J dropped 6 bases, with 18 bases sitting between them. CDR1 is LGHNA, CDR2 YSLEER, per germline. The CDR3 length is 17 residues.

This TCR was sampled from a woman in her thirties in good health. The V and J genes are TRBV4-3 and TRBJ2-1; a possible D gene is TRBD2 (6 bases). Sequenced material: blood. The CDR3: CASSQDSAGPGGNEQFF. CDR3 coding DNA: TGCGCCAGCAGCCAAGATTCAGCGGGCCCTGGGGGCAATGAGCAGTTCTTC.